This TCR beta chain was retrieved from a study of T cells after yellow fever vaccination. Across the study: In the case of low-cell-number fractions, SMART-Seq v4 Ultra Low Input was used for preparation. Overall study findings and caveats: There was a small share of clonotypes that showed up in both the CD4 and CD8 compartments.

The authors made TCR cDNA by 5'RACE template switching, adding a universal primer site and UMIs. TCRdb used MiXCR to reprocess the 5' RACE reads, holding one entry per CDR3 protein. Of some 110,000 distinct CDR3 sequences in the sample, about 7% were seen once. This clonotype appeared many times. Its specificity is unknown. The CDR3 is 16 amino acids. Germline loops: CDR1 SGHRS, CDR2 YFSETQ. The J segment lost 7 bases and the V segment lost 0 bases, leaving 8 bases of the junction unmatched. This chain uses TRBV5-1 with TRBJ2-2, with TRBD2 identical over 8 bases. This sequence originates from a man younger than 35 who received the YFV17D yellow fever vaccine. The source material was CD4+ T cells sorted from PBMCs, sampled roughly seven weeks after the first yellow fever vaccination. CDR3 loop: CASSLDGGAYGGELFF. The DNA for the CDR3 is TGCGCCAGCAGCTTGGACGGGGGGGCCTATGGCGGGGAGCTGTTTTTT.